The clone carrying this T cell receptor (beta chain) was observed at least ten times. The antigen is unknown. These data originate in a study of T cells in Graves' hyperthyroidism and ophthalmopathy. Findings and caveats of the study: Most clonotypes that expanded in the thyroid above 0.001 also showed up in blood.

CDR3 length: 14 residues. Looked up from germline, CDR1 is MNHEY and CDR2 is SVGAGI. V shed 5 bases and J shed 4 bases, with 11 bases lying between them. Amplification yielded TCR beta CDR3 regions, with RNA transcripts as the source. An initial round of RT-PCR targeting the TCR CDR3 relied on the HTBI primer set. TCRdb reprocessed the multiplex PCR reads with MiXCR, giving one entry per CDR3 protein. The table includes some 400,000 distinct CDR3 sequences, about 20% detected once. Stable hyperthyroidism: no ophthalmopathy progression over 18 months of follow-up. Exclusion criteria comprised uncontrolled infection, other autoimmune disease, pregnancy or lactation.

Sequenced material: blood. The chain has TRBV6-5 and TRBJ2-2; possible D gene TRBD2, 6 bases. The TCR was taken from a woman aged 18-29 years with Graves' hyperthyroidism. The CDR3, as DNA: TGTGCCAGCAGTAGCGGGTTGCCCACCGGGGAGCTGTTTTTT. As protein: CASSSGLPTGELFF.